Below, 23 T cell receptor beta chains from the same sample are listed, as sequenced in a study of CD8 T cells in Susac syndrome. After extraction with the RNeasy kit, about 0.45 to 1 ug of the RNA was reverse transcribed using random hexamers. Each CDR3 protein is one row after TCRdb ran MiXCR on the immunoSEQ multiplex PCR reads. The table has roughly 150,000 distinct CDR3 sequences, approximately 94% seen once. Sequenced sample: CD4+ T cells from PBMCs. These receptors were collected from a human donor with multiple sclerosis.

The J gene is TRBJ1-5, the V gene TRBV19; D uncertain. CDR1 LNHDA and CDR2 SQIVND come from the germline V gene (reference sequence). With 6 bases removed from V and 6 bases from J, the gap between germline ends came to 15 bases. CDR3 size: 14 residues. The CDR3 protein is CASSERRSGQPQHF. DNA of the CDR3: TGTGCCAGTAGCGAGAGGAGGTCCGGTCAGCCCCAGCATTTT.

J is TRBJ1-2 and V is TRBV7-9, with no clear D. V was cut by 5 bases and J by 3 bases, with 10 bases left in between. Per the germline V gene, CDR1 is SEHNR and CDR2 is FQNEAQ (reference sequence). This CDR3 comprises 13 residues. The CDR3 sequence is CASSLETYYGYTF. In nucleotides, the CDR3 is TGTGCCAGCAGCCTAGAAACCTACTATGGCTACACCTTC.

The chain has TRBV5-1 and TRBJ2-3; 8 nucleotides match TRBD2. The CDR3 totals 14 residues. V lost 4 bases, J lost 4 bases, and 5 bases stayed unmatched. Germline values: CDR1 SGHRS, CDR2 YFSETQ. The CDR3 DNA reads as TGCGCCAGCAGCCTACGGACTAGCTCAGATACGCAGTATTTT. Encoded protein: CASSLRTSSDTQYF.

V gene TRBV6-1 combines with J gene TRBJ1-4; maybe TRBD1 (5 bases). In germline, CDR1 is MNHNS, CDR2 SASEGT. The length of the CDR3 is 16 residues. Trimming took off 0 bases at V and 8 bases at J, with 16 bases between the two ends. As DNA, the CDR3 is TGTGCCAGCAGTGAAGCTCGAGGGGCATTAAGGGAAAAACTGTTTTTT. Its translation is CASSEARGALREKLFF.

This chain joins TRBV3-1 and TRBJ1-5; D remains unclear. Germline CDR1 is LGHDT and CDR2 is YNNKEL (reference sequence). The CDR3 runs 14 residues. V gave up 5 bases and J gave up 5 bases, with 13 bases separating them. CDR3 coding DNA: TGTGCCAGCAGCAGCGGCGGGTACTATCAGCCCCAGCATTTT. Its translation: CASSSGGYYQPQHF.

The chain carries TRBV19 and TRBJ2-3, with 7 bases fitting TRBD1. The length of the CDR3 is 13 residues. Germline CDR1 is LNHDA and CDR2 is SQIVND (reference sequence). Trimming took 9 bases from V and 3 from J; bases not matched to a gene: 6. The CDR3 coding sequence is TGTGCCAGCAACACAGGGGTTACAGATACGCAGTATTTT. This translates into CASNTGVTDTQYF.

This chain links TRBV6-5 with TRBJ1-1, with D unresolved. Trimming took 7 bases from V and 7 from J, leaving 19 bases between them. CDR3 length: 14 amino acids. CDR1 and CDR2 from the germline V gene are MNHEY and SVGAGI. The CDR3 protein is CASTYSGYGSEAFF. The DNA of the CDR3 is TGTGCCAGCACCTATTCAGGTTATGGCAGTGAAGCTTTCTTT.

J is TRBJ1-2 and V is TRBV7-8; the D gene is possibly TRBD1 (6 bases). Trimming took 2 bases from V and 2 from J, leaving 12 bases between them. The CDR3 is 15 amino acids. Per germline, CDR1 SGHVS and CDR2 FQNEAQ. The CDR3 loop reads CASSLRQGINYGYTF. The CDR3, as DNA: TGTGCCAGCAGCTTACGGCAGGGGATCAACTATGGCTACACCTTC.

DNA of the CDR3: TGCGCCAGCAGCCGGCAACTAGCGGGAGTTTATGCCGGGGAGCTGTTTTTT. Protein product: CASSRQLAGVYAGELFF. This sequence joins TRBV5-1 and TRBJ2-2; TRBD2 matches 11 bases. The length of the CDR3 is 17 residues. Germline values: CDR1 SGHRS, CDR2 YFSETQ. Trimming removed 4 bases from V and 6 bases from J; junction bases left unmatched: 11. Full variable domain (missing parts from reference TRBV5-1 and TRBJ2-2): KAGVTQTPRYLIKTRGQQVTLSCSPISGHRSVSWYQQTPGQGLQFLFEYFSETQRNKGNFPGRFSGRQFSNSRSEMNVSTLELGDSALYLCASSRQLAGVYAGELFFGEGSRLTVL.

The chain is built from TRBV3-1 and TRBJ2-7; a possible D gene is TRBD2 (6 bases). Germline V CDR1 and CDR2: LGHDT, YNNKEL (reference sequence). The CDR3 is 14 residues long. V dropped 0 bases and J dropped 2 bases, with 8 bases sitting between them. The chain's CDR3 is CASSQDGGAYEQYF. CDR3 DNA: TGTGCCAGCAGCCAAGATGGAGGGGCCTACGAGCAGTACTTC.

This chain uses TRBV28 with TRBJ1-1, with D unresolved. This CDR3 is 14 amino acids long. Trimming pared 8 bases from V and 4 bases from J, leaving 17 bases between. The germline gives CDR1 MDHEN, CDR2 SYDVKM. CDR3 coding DNA: TGTGCCAGCGGCTTGGACGCCCAGTTCACTGAAGCTTTCTTT. Translated, it gives CASGLDAQFTEAFF.

The V call is TRBV25-1, the J call TRBJ2-2; weak D call: TRBD2 (6 bases). The V end was cut by 8 bases, the J end by 4 bases, with 8 bases between. Germline V gene lookup returns CDR1 MGHDK and CDR2 SYGVNS. This CDR3 region has 12 residues. CDR3 in amino acids: CASRRATGELFF. The CDR3 DNA sequence: TGTGCCAGCCGGAGGGCCACCGGGGAGCTGTTTTTT.

This clonotype was picked up one time. This sequence joins TRBV7-9 and TRBJ2-2; 8 nucleotides agree with TRBD2. This CDR3 is 16 amino acids long. CDR1 and CDR2 from the germline V gene are SEHNR and FQNEAQ (reference sequence). The V segment lost 3 bases and the J segment 6 bases; nucleotides outside the gene matches: 9. CDR3 amino acids: CASSFGAGEASGELFF. Written as DNA, the CDR3 is TGTGCCAGCAGCTTTGGAGCGGGAGAGGCCTCCGGGGAGCTGTTTTTT.

The rearrangement joins TRBV5-1 to TRBJ1-2; tentative D call: TRBD1 (5 bases). This CDR3 is built from 14 residues. Trimming left V 2 bases short and J 6 bases short, with 14 bases between. Germline V lookup: CDR1 SGHRS, CDR2 YFSETQ. CDR3 bases: TGCGCCAGCAGCTTACTACAGGCTTGGGATGGCTACACCTTC. Its translation: CASSLLQAWDGYTF. Based on the CDR3 plus reference TRBV5-1 and TRBJ1-2, the full variable domain is KAGVTQTPRYLIKTRGQQVTLSCSPISGHRSVSWYQQTPGQGLQFLFEYFSETQRNKGNFPGRFSGRQFSNSRSEMNVSTLELGDSALYLCASSLLQAWDGYTFGSGTRLTVV.

The V call is TRBV19, the J call TRBJ2-1; TRBD2 matches at 7 bases. Germline values: CDR1 LNHDA, CDR2 SQIVND (reference sequence). This CDR3 contains 15 residues. Trimming took 7 bases from V and 7 from J; bases not matched to a gene: 13. CDR3 sequence reads: CASNVGLGRGNEQFF. The CDR3 DNA reads TGTGCCAGTAATGTTGGACTAGGAAGAGGTAATGAGCAGTTCTTC. The variable domain in full, with the rest retrieved from reference TRBV19 and TRBJ2-1, is DGGITQSPKYLFRKEGQNVTLSCEQNLNHDAMYWYRQDPGQGLRLIYYSQIVNDFQKGDIAEGYSVSREKKESFPLTVTSAQKNPTAFYLCASNVGLGRGNEQFFGPGTRLTVL.

V usage is TRBV4-2 and J usage is TRBJ1-1; D not certain. In germline, CDR1 is LGHNA, CDR2 YNFKEQ. V lost 0 bases and J lost 10, with 15 bases in between. This CDR3 has 14 amino acids. CDR3 amino acids: CASSQENGPFVAFF. Here the CDR3 DNA reads TGTGCCAGCAGCCAAGAAAATGGGCCCTTCGTAGCTTTCTTT.

The chain links TRBV29-1 to TRBJ2-3; D remains ambiguous. The V end lost 3 bases, the J end lost 4 bases, and 8 bases lay between the germline ends. The CDR3 length is 12 residues. CDR1 is SQVTM and CDR2 is ANQGSEA in the germline V gene. Here the CDR3 DNA reads TGCAGCGTTGACCGGGTGGCAGATACGCAGTATTTT. It yields the protein CSVDRVADTQYF.

The V and J genes are TRBV28 and TRBJ2-7; tentatively, D is TRBD1 or TRBD2 (5 bases each). There are 14 residues in the CDR3. V was pared by 8 bases and J by 0 bases, with 14 bases between. The germline V gene has CDR1 MDHEN and CDR2 SYDVKM. The CDR3 nucleotides are TGTGCCAGCCCGGGGCCGGGCATCTCCTACGAGCAGTACTTC. Protein: CASPGPGISYEQYF. Supplemented by reference TRBV28 and TRBJ2-7, the full variable domain reads DVKVTQSSRYLVKRTGEKVFLECVQDMDHENMFWYRQDPGLGLRLIYFSYDVKMKEKGDIPEGYSVSREKKERFSLILESASTNQTSMYLCASPGPGISYEQYFGPGTRLTVT.

The CDR3 reads CASSFRGSRNEQFF. The CDR3 DNA is TGTGCCAGCAGCTTTCGCGGGAGTCGGAATGAGCAGTTCTTC. The V call is TRBV7-8, the J call TRBJ2-1, with 7 bases matching TRBD2. The CDR3 has 14 residues. Unmatched junction bases numbered 6, after V lost 3 bases and J lost 7 bases. Germline assignment: CDR1 SGHVS and CDR2 FQNEAQ.

This chain links TRBV20-1 with TRBJ2-5; tentatively, D is TRBD2 (6 bases). Germline V lookup: CDR1 DFQATT, CDR2 SNEGSKA (reference sequence). Trimming took 1 base from V and 0 from J, leaving 15 bases between them. There are 16 residues in the CDR3. CDR3 sequence reads: CSARGISGEYQETQYF. The CDR3 coding sequence is TGCAGTGCTAGAGGAATTAGCGGAGAGTACCAAGAGACCCAGTACTTC.

The J gene is TRBJ2-2, the V gene TRBV2; D is perhaps TRBD1 (6 bases). CDR1 SNHLY and CDR2 FYNNEI come from the germline V gene. This CDR3 has 13 residues. Trimming shortened V by 7 bases and J by 5 bases, and 11 bases separated the two germline ends. CDR3 sequence: CASILTGTGELFF. Written as DNA, the CDR3 is TGTGCCAGCATTCTTACAGGGACCGGGGAGCTGTTTTTT.

The V call is TRBV20-1, the J call TRBJ1-2; TRBD1 matches 7 bases. The germline V gene encodes CDR1 DFQATT and CDR2 SNEGSKA (reference sequence). This CDR3 is built from 17 residues. Trimming took 2 bases from V and 4 from J; bases not matched to a gene: 16. CDR3 in DNA: TGCAGTGCTAGAACACAGATTCGGGACAGAGGGAGCTATGGCTACACCTTC. Translated, it gives CSARTQIRDRGSYGYTF.

This clonotype was seen just once. V is TRBV19 and J is TRBJ2-1; possible D gene TRBD2, 7 bases. CDR1 is LNHDA, CDR2 SQIVND, per germline (reference sequence). The CDR3 contains 16 residues. The germline V and J ends were trimmed by 7 bases and 2 bases, with 18 bases remaining between them. The CDR3: CASTPRGGSAYNEQFF. In DNA form, the CDR3 reads TGTGCCAGTACCCCTAGGGGGGGATCGGCCTACAATGAGCAGTTCTTC.